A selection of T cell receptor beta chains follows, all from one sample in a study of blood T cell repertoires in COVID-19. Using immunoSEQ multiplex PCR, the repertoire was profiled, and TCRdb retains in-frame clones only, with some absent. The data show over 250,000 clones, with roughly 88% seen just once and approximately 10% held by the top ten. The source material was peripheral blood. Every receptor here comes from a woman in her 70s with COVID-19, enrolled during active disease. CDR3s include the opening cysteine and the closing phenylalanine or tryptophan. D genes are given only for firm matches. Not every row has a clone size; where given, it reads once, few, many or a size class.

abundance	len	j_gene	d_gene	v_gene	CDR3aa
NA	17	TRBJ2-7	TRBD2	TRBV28	CASSFWTSGSRFSEQYF
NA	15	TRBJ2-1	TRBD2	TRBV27	CASSLTETSGRQQFF
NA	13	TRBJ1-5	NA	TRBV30	CAWSADSMQPQHF
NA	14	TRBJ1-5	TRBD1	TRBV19	CASDREGVSQPQHF
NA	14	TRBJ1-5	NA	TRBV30	CAWSVLDTNQPQHF
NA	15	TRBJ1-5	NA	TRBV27	CASSLMGDFRQPQHF
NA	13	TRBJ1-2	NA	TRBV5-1	CASSLAVSYGYTF
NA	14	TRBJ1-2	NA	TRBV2	CASNLQGSNYGYTF
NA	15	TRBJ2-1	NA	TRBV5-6	CASSPMEAPYNEQFF
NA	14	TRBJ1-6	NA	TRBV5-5	CASSEPDQGILLHF
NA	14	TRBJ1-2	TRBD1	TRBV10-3	CAISEYRGDYGYTF
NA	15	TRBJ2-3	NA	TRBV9	CASSVAGTSTDTQYF
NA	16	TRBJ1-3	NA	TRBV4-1	CASSQDVYTSGNTIYF
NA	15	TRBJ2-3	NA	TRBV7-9	CASSLLGASTDTQYF
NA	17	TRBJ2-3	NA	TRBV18	CASSQTDRSPGTDTQYF
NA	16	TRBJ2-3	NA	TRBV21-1	CASRLWRAGGLDTQYF
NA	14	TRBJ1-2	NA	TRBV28	CASSLSFLAYGYTF
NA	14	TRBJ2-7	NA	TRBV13	CASSFGDKNYEQYF
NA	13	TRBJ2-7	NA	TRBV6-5	CASSTTRRDEQYF
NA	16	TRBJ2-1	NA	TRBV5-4	CASSASGGTLYNEQFF
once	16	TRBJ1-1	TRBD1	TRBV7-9	CASSQNPRGPRYGAFF
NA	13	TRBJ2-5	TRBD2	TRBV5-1	CASSREGSETQYF
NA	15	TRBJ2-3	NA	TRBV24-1	CATSGGSSATDTQYF
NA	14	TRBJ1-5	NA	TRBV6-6	CASSYSTLYEPQHF
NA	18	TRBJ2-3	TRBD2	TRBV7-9	CASSFRRTSRPSTDTQYF
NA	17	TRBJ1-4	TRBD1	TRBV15	CATSRERTTGGNEKLFF
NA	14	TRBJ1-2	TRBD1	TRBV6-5	CATIRDSEGHGYTF
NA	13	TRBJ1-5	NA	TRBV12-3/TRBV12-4	CASSPAQDQPQHF
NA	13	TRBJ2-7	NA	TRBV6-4	CASTPSLGNEQYF
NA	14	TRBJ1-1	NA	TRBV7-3	CASSPGVMNTEAFF
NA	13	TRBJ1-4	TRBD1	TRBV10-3	CAIRDRAGEKLFF
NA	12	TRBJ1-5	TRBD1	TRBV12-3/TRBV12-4	CASSEQGQPQHF
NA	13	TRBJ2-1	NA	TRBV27	CASSQFRGGEQFF
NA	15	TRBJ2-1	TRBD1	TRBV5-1	CASRYAGTGPNEQFF
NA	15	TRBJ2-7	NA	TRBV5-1	CASTSGTRFNYEQYF
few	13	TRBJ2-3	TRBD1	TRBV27	CASSRTGTDTQYF
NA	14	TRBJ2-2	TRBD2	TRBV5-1	CASSPSGNTGELFF
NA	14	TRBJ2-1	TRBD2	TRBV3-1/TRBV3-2	CASSQGGLANEQFF
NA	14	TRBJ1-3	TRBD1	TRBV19	CASTRTGIGNTIYF
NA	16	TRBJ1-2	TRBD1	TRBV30	CAWRKPGQPGNLGYTF
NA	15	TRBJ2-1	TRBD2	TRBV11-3	CASSRKLAGGHEQFF